This TCR beta chain derives from a study of PD-1 blockade in classical Hodgkin lymphoma. TCRdb's table, derived via immunoSEQ multiplex PCR, lists solely in-frame clones and lacks some. The sample yields around 10,000 clones, 80% seen once. The V gene's germline CDR1 is LNHDA and CDR2 SQIVND (reference sequence). V was cut by 6 bases and J by 5 bases, with 17 bases left in between. CDR3 length: 14 amino acids. Exposure to brentuximab vedotin varied, and each patient had relapsed following autologous stem cell transplantation. The rearrangement joins TRBV19 to TRBJ2-7; the D gene is possibly TRBD2 (5 bases). The source material was peripheral blood mononuclear cells (PBMCs), sampled before the second cycle of nivolumab. The receptor was isolated from a human donor with classical Hodgkin lymphoma. The CDR3 sequence is CASRLNSEADEQYF. Here the CDR3 DNA reads TGTGCCAGTAGGTTGAATTCGGAAGCGGACGAGCAGTACTTC.